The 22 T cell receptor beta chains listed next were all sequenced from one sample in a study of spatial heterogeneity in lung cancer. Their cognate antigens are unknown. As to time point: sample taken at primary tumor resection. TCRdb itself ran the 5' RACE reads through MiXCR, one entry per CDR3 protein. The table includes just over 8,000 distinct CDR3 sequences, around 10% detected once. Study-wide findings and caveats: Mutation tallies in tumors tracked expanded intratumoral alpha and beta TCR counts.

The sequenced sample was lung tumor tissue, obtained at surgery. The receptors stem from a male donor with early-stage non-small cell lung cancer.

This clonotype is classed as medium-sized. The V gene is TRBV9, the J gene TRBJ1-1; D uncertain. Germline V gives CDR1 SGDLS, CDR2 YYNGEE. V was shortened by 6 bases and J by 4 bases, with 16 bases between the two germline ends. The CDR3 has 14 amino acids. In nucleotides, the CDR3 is TGTGCCAGCACAACGACACCGTTCGGCACTGAAGCTTTCTTT. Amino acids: CASTTTPFGTEAFF.

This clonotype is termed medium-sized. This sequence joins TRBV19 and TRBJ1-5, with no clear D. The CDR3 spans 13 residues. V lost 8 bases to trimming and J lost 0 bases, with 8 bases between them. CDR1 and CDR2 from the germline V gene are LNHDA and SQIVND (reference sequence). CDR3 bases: TGTGCCAGTGCCAAGAATAGCAATCAGCCCCAGCATTTT. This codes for CASAKNSNQPQHF.

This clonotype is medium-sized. Here the CDR3 DNA reads TGTGCCAGCAGCTTAGCCGAAGGCTATGGCTACACCTTC. Translation: CASSLAEGYGYTF. The chain couples TRBV7-2 to TRBJ1-2, with D unclear. Between the trimmed V and J ends, which lost 0 bases and 4 bases, there was a span of 6 bases. The germline CDR1 and CDR2 sequences are SGHTA and FQGNSA. The CDR3 length is 13 residues.

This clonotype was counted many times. As DNA, the CDR3 is TGCGCCAGCAGCTGGGACTTGGATGGCTACACCTTC. This translates into CASSWDLDGYTF. The chain joins TRBV5-1 to TRBJ1-2, with D possibly matching TRBD1 (5 bases). Germline CDR1 and CDR2: SGHRS and YFSETQ. The CDR3 has 12 amino acids. V was cut by 3 bases and J by 6 bases, with 9 bases left in between.

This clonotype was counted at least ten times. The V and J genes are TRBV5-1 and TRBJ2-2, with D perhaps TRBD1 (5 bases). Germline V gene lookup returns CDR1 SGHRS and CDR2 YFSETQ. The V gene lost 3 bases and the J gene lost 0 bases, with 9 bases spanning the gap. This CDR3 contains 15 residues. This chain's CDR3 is CASSSDTSNTGELFF. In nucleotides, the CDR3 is TGCGCCAGCAGCTCGGACACCTCGAACACCGGGGAGCTGTTTTTT.

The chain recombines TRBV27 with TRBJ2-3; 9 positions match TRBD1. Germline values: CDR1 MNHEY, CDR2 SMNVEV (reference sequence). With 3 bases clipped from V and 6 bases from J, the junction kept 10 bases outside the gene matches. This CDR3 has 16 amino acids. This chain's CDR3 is CASSFSGTGRADTQYF. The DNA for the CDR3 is TGTGCCAGCAGTTTTTCCGGGACAGGGAGGGCGGATACGCAGTATTTT.

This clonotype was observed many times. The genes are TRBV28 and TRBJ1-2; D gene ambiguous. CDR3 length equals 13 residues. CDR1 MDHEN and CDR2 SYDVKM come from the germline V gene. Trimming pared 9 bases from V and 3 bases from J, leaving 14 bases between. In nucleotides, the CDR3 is TGTGCCAGTATTAGGAGTGGCGACTATGGCTACACCTTC. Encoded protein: CASIRSGDYGYTF.

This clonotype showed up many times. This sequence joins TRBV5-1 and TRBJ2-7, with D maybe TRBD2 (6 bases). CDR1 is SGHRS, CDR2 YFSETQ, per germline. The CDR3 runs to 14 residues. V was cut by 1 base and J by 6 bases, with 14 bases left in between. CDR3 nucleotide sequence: TGCGCCAGCAGCTTGCCGGGGGATAGTGGCGAGCAGTACTTC. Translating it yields CASSLPGDSGEQYF.

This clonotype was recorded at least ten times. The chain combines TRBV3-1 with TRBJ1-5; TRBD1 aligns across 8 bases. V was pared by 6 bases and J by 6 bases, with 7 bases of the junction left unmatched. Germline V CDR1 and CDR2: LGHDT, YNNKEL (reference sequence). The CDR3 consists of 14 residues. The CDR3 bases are TGTGCCAGCAGAGACAGGGGAGGCGGTCAGCCCCAGCATTTT. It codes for CASRDRGGGQPQHF.

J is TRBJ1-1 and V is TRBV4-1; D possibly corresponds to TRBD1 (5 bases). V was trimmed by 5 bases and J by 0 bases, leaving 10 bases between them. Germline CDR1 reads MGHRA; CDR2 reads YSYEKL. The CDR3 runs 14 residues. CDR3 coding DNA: TGCGCCAGCAGCTTCCGGGACCTGAACACTGAAGCTTTCTTT. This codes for CASSFRDLNTEAFF.

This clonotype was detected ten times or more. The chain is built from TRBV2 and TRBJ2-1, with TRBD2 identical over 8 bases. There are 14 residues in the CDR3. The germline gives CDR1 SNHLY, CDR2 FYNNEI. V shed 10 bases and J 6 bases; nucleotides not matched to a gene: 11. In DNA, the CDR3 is TGTGCCACTTTGGGACTAGAGGTCGGCAATGAGCAGTTCTTC. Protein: CATLGLEVGNEQFF.

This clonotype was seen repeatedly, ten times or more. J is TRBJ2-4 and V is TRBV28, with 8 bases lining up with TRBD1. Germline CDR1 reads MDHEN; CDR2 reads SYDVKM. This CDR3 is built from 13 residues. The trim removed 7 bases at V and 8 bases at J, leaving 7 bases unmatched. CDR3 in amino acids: CASTGQGRYIQYF. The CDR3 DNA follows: TGTGCCAGCACCGGACAGGGTCGGTACATTCAGTACTTC.

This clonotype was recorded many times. The CDR3 spells CASSPLRGQETQYF. CDR3 DNA sequence: TGTGCCAGCTCACCACTAAGGGGCCAAGAGACCCAGTACTTC. The chain links TRBV18 to TRBJ2-5, with a possible D match to TRBD1 (5 bases). Trimming removed 1 base at V and 1 base at J, with 7 bases between. The CDR3 contains 14 residues. Germline V gene lookup returns CDR1 KGHSH and CDR2 LQKENI.

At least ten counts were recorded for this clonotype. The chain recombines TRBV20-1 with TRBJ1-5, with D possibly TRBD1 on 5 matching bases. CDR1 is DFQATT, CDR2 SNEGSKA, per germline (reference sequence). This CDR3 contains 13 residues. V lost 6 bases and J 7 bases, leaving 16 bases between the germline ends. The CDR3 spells CSAPVGGEQPQHF. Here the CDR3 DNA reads TGCAGTGCCCCCGTTGGGGGGGAGCAGCCCCAGCATTTT.

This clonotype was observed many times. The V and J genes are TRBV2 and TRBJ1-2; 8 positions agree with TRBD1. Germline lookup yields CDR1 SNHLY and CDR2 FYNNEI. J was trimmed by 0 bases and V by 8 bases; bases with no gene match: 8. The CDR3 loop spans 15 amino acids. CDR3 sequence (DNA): TGTGCCAGCTTTAGGGGACAGGCTTCTAACTATGGCTACACCTTC. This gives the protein CASFRGQASNYGYTF.

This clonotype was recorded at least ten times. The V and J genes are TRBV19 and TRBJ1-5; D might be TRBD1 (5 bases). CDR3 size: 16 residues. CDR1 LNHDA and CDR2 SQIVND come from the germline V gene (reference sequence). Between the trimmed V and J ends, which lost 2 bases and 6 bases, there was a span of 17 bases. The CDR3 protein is CASSINSGDGGQPQHF. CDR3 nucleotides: TGTGCCAGTAGTATAAATTCCGGGGACGGGGGTCAGCCCCAGCATTTT. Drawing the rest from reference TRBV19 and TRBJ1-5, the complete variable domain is DGGITQSPKYLFRKEGQNVTLSCEQNLNHDAMYWYRQDPGQGLRLIYYSQIVNDFQKGDIAEGYSVSREKKESFPLTVTSAQKNPTAFYLCASSINSGDGGQPQHFGDGTRLSIL.

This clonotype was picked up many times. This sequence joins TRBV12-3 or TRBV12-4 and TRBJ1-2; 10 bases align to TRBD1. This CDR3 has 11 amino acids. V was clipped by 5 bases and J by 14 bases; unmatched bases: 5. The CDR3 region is CASSQRQGATF. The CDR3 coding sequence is TGTGCCAGCAGTCAAAGACAGGGGGCTACCTTC.

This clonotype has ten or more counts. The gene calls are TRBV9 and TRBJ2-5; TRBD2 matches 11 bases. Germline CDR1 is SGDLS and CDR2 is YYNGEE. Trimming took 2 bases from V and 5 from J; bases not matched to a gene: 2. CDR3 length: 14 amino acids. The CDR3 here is CASSVSSGRETQYF. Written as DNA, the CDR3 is TGTGCCAGCAGCGTCTCTAGCGGGAGGGAGACCCAGTACTTC.

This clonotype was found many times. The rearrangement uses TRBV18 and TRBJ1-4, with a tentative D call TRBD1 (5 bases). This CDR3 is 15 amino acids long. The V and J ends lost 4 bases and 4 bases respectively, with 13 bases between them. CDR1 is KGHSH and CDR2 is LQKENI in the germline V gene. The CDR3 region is CASSHEDRVNEKLFF. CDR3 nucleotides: TGTGCCAGCTCACACGAAGACAGAGTTAATGAAAAACTGTTTTTT.

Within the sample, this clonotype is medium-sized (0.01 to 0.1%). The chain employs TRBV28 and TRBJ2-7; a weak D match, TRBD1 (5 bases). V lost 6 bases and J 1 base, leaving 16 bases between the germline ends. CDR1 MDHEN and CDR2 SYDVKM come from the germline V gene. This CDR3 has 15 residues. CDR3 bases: TGTGCCAGCAGCCCAGGACAAAACCTGTCCTACGAGCAGTACGTC. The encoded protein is CASSPGQNLSYEQYV.

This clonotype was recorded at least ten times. CDR3 sequence: CASRPILAAGEGNEQFF. The CDR3 DNA sequence: TGTGCCAGCAGACCAATTCTAGCGGCAGGCGAGGGCAATGAGCAGTTCTTC. The chain combines TRBV12-3 or TRBV12-4 with TRBJ2-1; 7 nucleotides agree with TRBD2. This CDR3 comprises 17 residues. The ends lost 6 bases at V and 6 bases at J; junction bases unmatched: 17.

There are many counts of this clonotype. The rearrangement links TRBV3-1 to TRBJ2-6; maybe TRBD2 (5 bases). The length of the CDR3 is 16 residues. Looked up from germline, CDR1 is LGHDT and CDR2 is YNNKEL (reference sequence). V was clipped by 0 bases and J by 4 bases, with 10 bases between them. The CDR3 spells CASSQERGFGANVLTF. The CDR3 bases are TGTGCCAGCAGCCAAGAACGAGGGTTCGGGGCCAACGTCCTGACTTTC.